This T cell receptor beta chain was captured in a study of T cells in Graves' hyperthyroidism and ophthalmopathy. The hyperthyroidism patients had all been newly diagnosed, and their disease duration was under 2 months. Their ages ranged from 18 to 65 years. Template material for amplifying TCR beta CDR3 regions consisted of RNA transcripts. The HTBI set primed first-round TCR CDR3 RT-PCR. Via MiXCR, TCRdb re-called the multiplex PCR reads, giving one row per CDR3 protein. The sample holds 500,000 to 750,000 distinct CDR3 sequences, approximately 14% seen once. Points from the study as a whole: A model of 13 V-J features distinguished ophthalmopathy from stable hyperthyroidism.

The CDR3 contains 13 residues. Germline CDR1 MNHNS, CDR2 SASEGT. The V end was cut by 5 bases, the J end by 0 bases, with 7 bases between. This clonotype has a count of ten or more. Its specificity is unknown. The receptor was derived from a woman aged 30 to 39 with Graves' hyperthyroidism. The chain recombines TRBV6-1 with TRBJ1-2; weak D call: TRBD1 (6 bases). Sequenced material: blood. CDR3 sequence reads: CASSRTANYGYTF. The CDR3 nucleotides read TGTGCCAGCAGTCGGACAGCTAACTATGGCTACACCTTC.